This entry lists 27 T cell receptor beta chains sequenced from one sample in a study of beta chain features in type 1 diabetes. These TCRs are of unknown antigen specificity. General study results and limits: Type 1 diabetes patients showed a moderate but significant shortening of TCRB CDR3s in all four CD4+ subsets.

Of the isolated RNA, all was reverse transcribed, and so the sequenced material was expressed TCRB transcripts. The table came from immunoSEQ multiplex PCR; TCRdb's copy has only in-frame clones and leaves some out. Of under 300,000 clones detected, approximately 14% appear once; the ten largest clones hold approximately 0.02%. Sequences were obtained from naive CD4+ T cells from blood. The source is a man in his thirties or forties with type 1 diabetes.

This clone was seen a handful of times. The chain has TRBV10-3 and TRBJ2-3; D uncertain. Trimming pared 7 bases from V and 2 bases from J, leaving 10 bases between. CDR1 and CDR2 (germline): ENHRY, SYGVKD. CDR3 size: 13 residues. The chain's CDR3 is CAITGLPTDTQYF. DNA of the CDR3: TGTGCCATCACTGGGCTACCCACAGATACGCAGTATTTT.

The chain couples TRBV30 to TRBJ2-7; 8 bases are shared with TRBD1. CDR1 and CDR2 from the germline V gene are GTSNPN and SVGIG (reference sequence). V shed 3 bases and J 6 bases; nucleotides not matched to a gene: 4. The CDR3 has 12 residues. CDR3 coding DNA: TGTGCCTGGAGCGCCGGGACAGGCGAGCAGTACTTC. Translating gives CAWSAGTGEQYF.

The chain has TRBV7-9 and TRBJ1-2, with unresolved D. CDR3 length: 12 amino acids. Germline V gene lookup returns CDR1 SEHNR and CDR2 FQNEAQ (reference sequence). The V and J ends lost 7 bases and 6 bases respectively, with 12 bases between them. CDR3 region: CASTEARDGYTF. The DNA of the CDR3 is TGTGCCAGCACCGAAGCCCGGGATGGCTACACCTTC. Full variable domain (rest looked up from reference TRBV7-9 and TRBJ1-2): DTGVSQNPRHKITKRGQNVTFRCDPISEHNRLYWYRQTLGQGPEFLTYFQNEAQLEKSRLLSDRFSAERPKGSFSTLEIQRTEQGDSAMYLCASTEARDGYTFGSGTRLTVV.

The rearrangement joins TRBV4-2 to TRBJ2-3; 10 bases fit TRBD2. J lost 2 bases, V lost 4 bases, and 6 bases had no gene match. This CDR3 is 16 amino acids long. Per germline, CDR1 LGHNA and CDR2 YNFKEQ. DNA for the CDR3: TGTGCCAGCAGCCCGACAGCGGGGGGGTACACAGATACGCAGTATTTT. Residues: CASSPTAGGYTDTQYF.

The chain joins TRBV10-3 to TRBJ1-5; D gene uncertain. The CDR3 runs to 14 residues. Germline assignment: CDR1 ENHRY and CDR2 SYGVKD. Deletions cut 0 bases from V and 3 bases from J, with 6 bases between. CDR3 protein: CAISESEINQPQHF. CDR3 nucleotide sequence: TGTGCCATCAGTGAGTCTGAGATCAATCAGCCCCAGCATTTT.

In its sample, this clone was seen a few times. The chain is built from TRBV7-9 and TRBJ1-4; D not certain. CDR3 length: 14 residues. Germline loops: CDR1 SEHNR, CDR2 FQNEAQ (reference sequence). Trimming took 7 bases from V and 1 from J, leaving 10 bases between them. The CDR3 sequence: CASTPGLTNEKLFF. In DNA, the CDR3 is TGTGCCAGCACTCCGGGATTAACTAATGAAAAACTGTTTTTT.

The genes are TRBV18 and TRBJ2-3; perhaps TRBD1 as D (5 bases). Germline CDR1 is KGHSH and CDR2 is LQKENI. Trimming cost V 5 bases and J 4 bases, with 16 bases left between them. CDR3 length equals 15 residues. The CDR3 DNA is TGTGCCAGCTCATCGCAACTTCAGGGATCAGATACGCAGTATTTT. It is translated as CASSSQLQGSDTQYF.

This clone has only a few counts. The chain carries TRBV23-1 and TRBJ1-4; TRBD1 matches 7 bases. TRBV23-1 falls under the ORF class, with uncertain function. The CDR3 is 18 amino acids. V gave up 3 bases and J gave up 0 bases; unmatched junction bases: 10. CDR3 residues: CASSQNRGCGATNEKLFF. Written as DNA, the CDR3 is TGCGCCAGCAGTCAGAACAGGGGTTGTGGCGCAACTAATGAAAAACTGTTTTTT.

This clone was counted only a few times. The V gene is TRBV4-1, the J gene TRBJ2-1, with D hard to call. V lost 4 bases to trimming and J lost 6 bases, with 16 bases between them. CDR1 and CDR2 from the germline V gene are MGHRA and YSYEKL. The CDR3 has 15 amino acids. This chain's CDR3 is CASSPLLRATNEQFF. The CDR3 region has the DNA TGCGCCAGCAGCCCCCTGCTCCGTGCTACCAATGAGCAGTTCTTC.

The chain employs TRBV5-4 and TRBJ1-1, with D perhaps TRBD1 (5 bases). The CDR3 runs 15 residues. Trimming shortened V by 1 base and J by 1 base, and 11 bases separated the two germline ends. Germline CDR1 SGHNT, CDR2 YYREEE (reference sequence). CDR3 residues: CASSLYPGENTEAFF. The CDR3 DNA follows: TGTGCCAGCAGCTTGTATCCGGGGGAGAACACTGAAGCTTTCTTT.

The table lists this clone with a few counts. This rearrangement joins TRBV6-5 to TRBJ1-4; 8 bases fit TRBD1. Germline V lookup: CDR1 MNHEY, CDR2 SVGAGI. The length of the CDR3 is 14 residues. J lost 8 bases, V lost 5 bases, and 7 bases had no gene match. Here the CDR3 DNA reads TGTGCCAGCAGTCGCGGGACAGGCGCCGAAAAACTGTTTTTT. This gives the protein CASSRGTGAEKLFF.

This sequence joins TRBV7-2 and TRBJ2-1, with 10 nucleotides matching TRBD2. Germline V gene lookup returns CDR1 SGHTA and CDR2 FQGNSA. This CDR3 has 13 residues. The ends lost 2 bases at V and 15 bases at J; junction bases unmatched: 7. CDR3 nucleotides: TGTGCCAGCAGCTTAAGTCTAGCGGGAGTCGTGTTCTTC. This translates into CASSLSLAGVVFF. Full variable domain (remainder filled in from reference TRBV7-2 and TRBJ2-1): GAGVSQSPSNKVTEKGKDVELRCDPISGHTALYWYRQSLGQGLEFLIYFQGNSAPDKSGLPSDRFSAERTGGSVSTLTIQRTQQEDSAVYLCASSLSLAGVVFFGPGTRLTVL.

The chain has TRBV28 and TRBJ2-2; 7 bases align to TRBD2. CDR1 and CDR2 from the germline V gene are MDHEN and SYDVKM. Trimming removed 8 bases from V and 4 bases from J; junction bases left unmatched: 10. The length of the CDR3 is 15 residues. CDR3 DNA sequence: TGTGCCAGCGGTATGGCGGGAGCTGGCACCGGGGAGCTGTTTTTT. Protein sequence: CASGMAGAGTGELFF.

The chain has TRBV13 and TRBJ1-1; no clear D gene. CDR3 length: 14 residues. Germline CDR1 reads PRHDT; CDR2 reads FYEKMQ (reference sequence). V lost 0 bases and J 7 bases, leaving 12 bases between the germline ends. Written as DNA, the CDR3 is TGTGCCAGCAGCTTAGGCCTTCTCCAGATTGAAGCTTTCTTT. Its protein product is CASSLGLLQIEAFF.

The CDR3 DNA sequence: TGTGCCAGCAGCGCGGACACCGTGAACACTGAAGCTTTCTTT. Amino acids: CASSADTVNTEAFF. The rearrangement links TRBV7-9 to TRBJ1-1; D is perhaps TRBD1 (5 bases). V lost 5 bases to trimming and J lost 0 bases, with 10 bases between them. The CDR3 spans 14 residues. In germline, CDR1 is SEHNR, CDR2 FQNEAQ (reference sequence).

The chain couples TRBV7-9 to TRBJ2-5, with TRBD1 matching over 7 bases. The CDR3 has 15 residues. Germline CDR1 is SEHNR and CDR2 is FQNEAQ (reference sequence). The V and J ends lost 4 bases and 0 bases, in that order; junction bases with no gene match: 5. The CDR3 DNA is TGTGCCAGCAGCTCCGACAGGGAATACCAAGAGACCCAGTACTTC. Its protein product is CASSSDREYQETQYF.

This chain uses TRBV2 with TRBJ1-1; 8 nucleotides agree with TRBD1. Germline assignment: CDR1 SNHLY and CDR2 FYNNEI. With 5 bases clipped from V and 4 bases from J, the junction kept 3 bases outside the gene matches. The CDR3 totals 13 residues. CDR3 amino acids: CASSLQGGTEAFF. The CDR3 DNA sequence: TGTGCCAGCAGTCTACAGGGGGGCACTGAAGCTTTCTTT. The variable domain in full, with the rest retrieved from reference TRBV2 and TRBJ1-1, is EPEVTQTPSHQVTQMGQEVILRCVPISNHLYFYWYRQILGQKVEFLVSFYNNEISEKSEIFDDQFSVERPDGSNFTLKIRSTKLEDSAMYFCASSLQGGTEAFFGQGTRLTVV.

The CDR3 DNA follows: TGTGCCAGCTCACCTTTCGACCGGGACAGGGCTGTTGATGGCTACACCTTC. It specifies CASSPFDRDRAVDGYTF. This chain connects TRBV18 to TRBJ1-2; 9 nucleotides match TRBD1. There are 17 residues in the CDR3. With 3 bases clipped from V and 6 bases from J, the junction kept 14 bases outside the gene matches. Germline V gene data show CDR1 as KGHSH and CDR2 as LQKENI.

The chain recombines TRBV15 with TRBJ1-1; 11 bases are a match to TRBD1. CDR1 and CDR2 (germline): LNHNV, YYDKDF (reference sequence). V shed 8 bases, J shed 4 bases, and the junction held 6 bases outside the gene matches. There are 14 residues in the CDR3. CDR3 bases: TGTGCCACCGGACAGGGGGCTTTGGGCACTGAAGCTTTCTTT. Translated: CATGQGALGTEAFF.

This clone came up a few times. The CDR3 region is CASSRGGLADTYNEQFF. Here the CDR3 DNA reads TGTGCCAGCAGCCGGGGGGGACTAGCGGATACCTACAATGAGCAGTTCTTC. This rearrangement joins TRBV11-2 to TRBJ2-1; 11 bases fit TRBD2. Unmatched junction bases numbered 8, after V lost 5 bases and J lost 2 bases. Germline loops: CDR1 SGHAT, CDR2 FQNNGV. CDR3 length equals 17 residues.

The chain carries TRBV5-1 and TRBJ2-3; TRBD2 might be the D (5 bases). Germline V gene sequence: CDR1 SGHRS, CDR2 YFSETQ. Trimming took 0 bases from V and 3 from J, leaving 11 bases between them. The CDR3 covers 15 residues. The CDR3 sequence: CASSLARTGTDTQYF. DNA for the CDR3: TGCGCCAGCAGCTTGGCCCGGACTGGGACAGATACGCAGTATTTT.

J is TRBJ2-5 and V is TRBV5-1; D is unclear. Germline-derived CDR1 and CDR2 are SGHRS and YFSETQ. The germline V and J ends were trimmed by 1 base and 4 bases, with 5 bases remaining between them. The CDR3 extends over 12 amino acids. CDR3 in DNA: TGCGCCAGCAGCTTGTGGCCAGAGACCCAGTACTTC. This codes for CASSLWPETQYF.

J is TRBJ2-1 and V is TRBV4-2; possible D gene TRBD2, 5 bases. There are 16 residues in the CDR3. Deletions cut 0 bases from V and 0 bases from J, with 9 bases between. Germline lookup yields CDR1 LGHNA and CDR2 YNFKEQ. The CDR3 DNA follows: TGTGCCAGCAGCCAAGATCTAGCAGCCTCCTACAATGAGCAGTTCTTC. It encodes CASSQDLAASYNEQFF.

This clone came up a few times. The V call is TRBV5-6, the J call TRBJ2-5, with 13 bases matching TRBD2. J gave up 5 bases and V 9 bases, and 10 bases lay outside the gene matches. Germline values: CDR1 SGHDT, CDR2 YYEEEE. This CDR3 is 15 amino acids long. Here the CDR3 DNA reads TGTGCCACGATACTAGCGGGAGGGCCTAGTGAGACCCAGTACTTC. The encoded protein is CATILAGGPSETQYF.

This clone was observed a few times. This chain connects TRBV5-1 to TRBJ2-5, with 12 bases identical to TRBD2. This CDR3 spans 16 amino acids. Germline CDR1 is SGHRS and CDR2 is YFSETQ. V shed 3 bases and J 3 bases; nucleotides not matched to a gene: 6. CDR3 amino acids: CASSSQPSGGEETQYF. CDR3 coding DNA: TGCGCCAGCAGCTCCCAACCTAGCGGGGGGGAAGAGACCCAGTACTTC.

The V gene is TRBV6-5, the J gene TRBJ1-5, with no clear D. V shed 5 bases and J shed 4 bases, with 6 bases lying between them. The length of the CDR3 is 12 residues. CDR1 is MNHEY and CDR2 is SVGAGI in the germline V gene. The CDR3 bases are TGTGCCAGCAGTCCGGGTAATCAGCCCCAGCATTTT. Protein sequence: CASSPGNQPQHF.

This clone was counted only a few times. CDR3 sequence (DNA): TGTGCCTGGAGTGGGACAGGGAGGAACGAGCAGTACTTC. Residues: CAWSGTGRNEQYF. The chain couples TRBV30 to TRBJ2-5; 8 bases are a match to TRBD1. The J call may be faulty, since TRBJ2-7 better matches the DNA end. Germline V gene lookup returns CDR1 GTSNPN and CDR2 SVGIG (reference sequence). The CDR3 extends over 13 amino acids.